One T cell receptor beta chain is described in this entry. Its antigen is as yet unknown. This entry is derived from a study of OX40 agonist ivuxolimab in advanced cancers. Study-level results: Antigen specificity of clonally expanded peripheral T cells was not established. At 0.1 to 3.0 mg/kg and by week 6, CD4+ and CD8+ T cells in the blood had expanded clonally. Normalized T-cell clonal expansion was also low in a subset of nonresponders.

Only in-frame clones appear in the TCRdb table, and some are missing; sequencing was by immunoSEQ multiplex PCR. Of some 86,000 clones in the sample, roughly 85% were seen once. Trimming removed 8 bases at V and 4 bases at J, with 14 bases between. The CDR3 contains 14 residues. The germline CDR1 and CDR2 sequences are WNHNN and SYGVQD (reference sequence). This material consisted of CD4+ or CD8+ T cells sorted from blood, taken in a trial of the OX40 agonist ivuxolimab. This clonotype was obtained from an adult with an advanced solid tumor such as melanoma, head and neck, liver or kidney cancer. The V and J genes are TRBV10-1 and TRBJ2-2; a weak D match, TRBD2 (6 bases). CDR3 amino acids: CASSLGGRTGELFF. The CDR3 DNA is TGCGCCAGCTCTCTCGGGGGTCGCACCGGGGAGCTGTTTTTT.